This TCR beta chain was captured in a study of radiotherapy plus CTLA-4 blockade in lung cancer. Study-wide background: Objective responses emerged in around a sixth of patients, and 30% to 40% attained disease control. Findings and limits, study-wide: After treatment with radiotherapy plus ipilimumab, TCR clones that came from the tumor expanded in blood. Early shifts in blood T cell clones, with interferon-beta, reportedly predicted response best.

Details on this clone: As yet, its antigen is unknown.

TCRdb keeps only in-frame clones here, not all; method: immunoSEQ multiplex PCR. The data contain just under 60,000 clones, 72% of them singletons. This CDR3 comprises 14 residues. With 3 bases removed from V and 0 bases from J, the gap between germline ends came to 9 bases. CDR1 and CDR2 from the germline V gene are LNHDA and SQIVND (reference sequence). The material was peripheral blood, obtained from a patient treated with radiotherapy plus ipilimumab. The chain is built from TRBV19 and TRBJ2-7; TRBD1 is a possible D gene (6 bases). The sequence was obtained from a human donor with non-small cell lung cancer whose response to radiotherapy plus ipilimumab could not be evaluated. CDR3 sequence (DNA): TGTGCCAGTAGTATCACAGGGATCTCCTACGAGCAGTACTTC. Translated, it gives CASSITGISYEQYF.